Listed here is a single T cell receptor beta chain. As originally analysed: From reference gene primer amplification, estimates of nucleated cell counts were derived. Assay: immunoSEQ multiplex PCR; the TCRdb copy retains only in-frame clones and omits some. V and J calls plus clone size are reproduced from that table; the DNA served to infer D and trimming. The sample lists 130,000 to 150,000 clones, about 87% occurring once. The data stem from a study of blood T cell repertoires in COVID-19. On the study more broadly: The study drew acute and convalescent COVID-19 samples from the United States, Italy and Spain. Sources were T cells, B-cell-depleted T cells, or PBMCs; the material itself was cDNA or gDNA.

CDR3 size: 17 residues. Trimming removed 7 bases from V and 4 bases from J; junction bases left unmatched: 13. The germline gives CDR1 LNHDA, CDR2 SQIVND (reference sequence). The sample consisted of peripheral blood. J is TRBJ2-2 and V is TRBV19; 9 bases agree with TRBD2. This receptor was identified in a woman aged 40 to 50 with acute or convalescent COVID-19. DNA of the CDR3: TGTGCCAGTACCCCCGTCCGTAGCGGGAGTCGCACCGGGGAGCTGTTTTTT. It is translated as CASTPVRSGSRTGELFF.